The clone carrying this T cell receptor (beta chain) has only a few counts. This sample was included in a study of blood T cell repertoires in COVID-19. Study-level background: COVID-19 samples from acute and convalescent phases originated in the United States, Italy and Spain. T cells, B-cell-depleted T cells, or PBMCs provided the cDNA or gDNA that served as material.

In the authors' workflow: Nucleated cell counts were estimated from reference gene primer amplification. Data came from immunoSEQ multiplex PCR; TCRdb stores just in-frame clones and leaves some out. That table is the source of V, J and clone size, and D and trimming were worked out from the DNA. The data hold about 300,000 clones, with approximately 88% observed a single time. The CDR3 spans 14 residues. V shed 4 bases and J shed 3 bases, with 12 bases lying between them. Germline V CDR1 and CDR2: SGHNT, YENEEA. Sequencing was carried out using peripheral blood. V gene TRBV11-3 combines with J gene TRBJ1-1; a weak D match, TRBD1 (6 bases). This TCR was sampled from a woman between 25 and 40 years old who had recovered from COVID-19. The CDR3 sequence: CASSSTGLDTEAFF. CDR3 DNA sequence: TGTGCCAGCAGCTCGACAGGACTGGACACTGAAGCTTTCTTT. Combining the CDR3 with reference TRBV11-3 and TRBJ1-1 gives the whole variable domain EAGVVQSPRYKIIEKKQPVAFWCNPISGHNTLYWYLQNLGQGPELLIRYENEEAVDDSQLPKDRFSAERLKGVDSTLKIQPAELGDSAVYLCASSSTGLDTEAFFGQGTRLTVV.